This passage covers 21 T cell receptor beta chains from one sample sequenced in a study of blood T cell repertoires in COVID-19. The protocol was immunoSEQ multiplex PCR, while the TCRdb copy is restricted to in-frame clones and leaves out a portion. The sample has fewer than 250,000 clones; around 90% are singletons. The sequenced sample was peripheral blood. These TCRs come from a man in his thirties or forties with COVID-19, enrolled during active disease.

J is TRBJ2-3 and V is TRBV12-1; TRBD2, the table's D call, was not compared with the DNA. TRBV12-1 is a pseudogene locus. The CDR3 extends over 16 amino acids. In nucleotides, the CDR3 is TGTGCCAGCAGCTTTTGCCTAGCGGGAAGCACAGATACGCAGTATTTT. It is translated as CASSFCLAGSTDTQYF.

The chain carries TRBV13 and TRBJ2-3; TRBD1 might be the D (5 bases). The germline gives CDR1 PRHDT, CDR2 FYEKMQ (reference sequence). The CDR3 is 13 residues long. V was shortened by 5 bases and J by 3 bases, with 9 bases between the two germline ends. The CDR3 sequence: CASSQSGTDTQYF. The CDR3 nucleotides are TGTGCCAGCAGCCAATCAGGGACAGATACGCAGTATTTT.

This rearrangement joins TRBV6-1 to TRBJ1-5, with no clear D. Germline CDR1 is MNHNS and CDR2 is SASEGT. The V and J ends lost 1 base and 4 bases respectively, with 11 bases between them. This CDR3 has 15 residues. CDR3 residues: CASSEDSFLNQPQHF. The CDR3 nucleotides are TGTGCCAGCAGTGAAGACAGCTTCTTAAATCAGCCCCAGCATTTT.

The gene calls are TRBV5-1 and TRBJ1-6, with D tentatively TRBD1 (6 bases). Germline CDR1 reads SGHRS; CDR2 reads YFSETQ. Trimming left V 4 bases short and J 6 bases short, with 11 bases between. There are 14 residues in the CDR3. The CDR3 loop reads CASSPGQPNSPLHF. CDR3 DNA sequence: TGCGCCAGCAGCCCCGGACAGCCTAATTCACCCCTCCACTTT.

This chain joins TRBV18 and TRBJ1-2; the match to TRBD1 covers 7 bases. The J segment lost 4 bases and the V segment lost 6 bases, leaving 11 bases of the junction unmatched. In germline, CDR1 is KGHSH, CDR2 LQKENI. This CDR3 is built from 15 residues. The CDR3 nucleotides read TGTGCCAGCTCGGGGACAGAGATTATAGGCTATGGCTACACCTTC. Protein product: CASSGTEIIGYGYTF. The variable domain in full, with the rest retrieved from reference TRBV18 and TRBJ1-2, is NAGVMQNPRHLVRRRGQEARLRCSPMKGHSHVYWYRQLPEEGLKFMVYLQKENIIDESGMPKERFSAEFPKEGPSILRIQQVVRGDSAAYFCASSGTEIIGYGYTFGSGTRLTVV.

Only a few counts were recorded for this clone. J is TRBJ1-2 and V is TRBV28; no definite D call. This CDR3 has 13 residues. Trimming took off 5 bases at V and 8 bases at J, with 15 bases between the two ends. CDR1 and CDR2 (germline): MDHEN, SYDVKM. CDR3 DNA: TGTGCCAGCAGTCGCAAGAGGGATAGGGGCTACACCTTC. Translated, it gives CASSRKRDRGYTF.

This clone was picked up a small number of times. The chain recombines TRBV29-1 with TRBJ2-7, with TRBD1 matching 9 bases. CDR1 is SQVTM and CDR2 is ANQGSEA in the germline V gene. With 7 bases clipped from V and 5 bases from J, the junction kept 12 bases outside the gene matches. This CDR3 comprises 14 residues. The CDR3 loop is CSASQDRGSDEQYF. DNA of the CDR3: TGCAGCGCGTCACAGGACAGGGGTTCCGACGAGCAGTACTTC.

CDR3 sequence: CASSPPGALDEQYF. CDR3 DNA: TGTGCCAGCTCACCACCAGGGGCGCTTGACGAGCAGTACTTC. The V call is TRBV18, the J call TRBJ2-7, with D possibly being TRBD1 (5 bases). The V gene lost 0 bases and the J gene lost 5 bases, with 11 bases spanning the gap. Germline CDR1 reads KGHSH; CDR2 reads LQKENI. The CDR3 is 14 residues long. Filled out from reference TRBV18 and TRBJ2-7, the complete variable domain reads NAGVMQNPRHLVRRRGQEARLRCSPMKGHSHVYWYRQLPEEGLKFMVYLQKENIIDESGMPKERFSAEFPKEGPSILRIQQVVRGDSAAYFCASSPPGALDEQYFGPGTRLTVT.

V and J are TRBV28 and TRBJ2-4, with TRBD1 matching 10 bases. J was trimmed by 3 bases and V by 5 bases; bases with no gene match: 13. The CDR3 loop spans 18 amino acids. Germline values: CDR1 MDHEN, CDR2 SYDVKM. CDR3 bases: TGTGCCAGCAGTACACTGACAGGGGGCTACTACGGCAAAAACATTCAGTACTTC. Protein product: CASSTLTGGYYGKNIQYF.

This clone was observed once. The chain combines TRBV18 with TRBJ1-4; D remains ambiguous. V lost 6 bases and J lost 0, with 14 bases in between. The CDR3 runs 16 residues. The V gene's germline CDR1 is KGHSH and CDR2 LQKENI. This CDR3 reads CASSRGPPATNEKLFF. The CDR3, as DNA: TGTGCCAGCTCCCGTGGGCCACCTGCAACTAATGAAAAACTGTTTTTT.

The CDR3 DNA sequence: TGTGCCAGCAGCCTGGGTCCCCCGGGGTTAAACACTGAAGCTTTCTTT. This codes for CASSLGPPGLNTEAFF. The chain joins TRBV5-4 to TRBJ1-1; D is uncertain. This CDR3 region has 16 residues. Germline-derived CDR1 and CDR2 are SGHNT and YYREEE (reference sequence). V dropped 4 bases and J dropped 2 bases, with 18 bases sitting between them.

The chain employs TRBV19 and TRBJ2-2; 11 positions agree with TRBD2. The trim removed 4 bases at V and 6 bases at J, leaving 7 bases unmatched. Germline loops: CDR1 LNHDA, CDR2 SQIVND (reference sequence). The length of the CDR3 is 16 residues. This CDR3 reads CASSNSGGALPGELFF. The CDR3 DNA reads as TGTGCCAGTAGTAATAGCGGGGGGGCTCTCCCCGGGGAGCTGTTTTTT.

The rearrangement links TRBV5-1 to TRBJ2-7; 9 bases fit TRBD1. CDR1 is SGHRS and CDR2 is YFSETQ in the germline V gene. The CDR3 runs to 14 residues. V shed 4 bases, J shed 5 bases, and the junction held 7 bases outside the gene matches. This CDR3 is CASSPGTGWNEQYF. As DNA, the CDR3 is TGCGCCAGCAGCCCCGGGACAGGGTGGAACGAGCAGTACTTC.

V and J are TRBV6-2 or TRBV6-3 and TRBJ1-5; tentatively, D is TRBD1 (6 bases). Germline loops: CDR1 MNHEY, CDR2 SVGEGT. The CDR3 covers 17 residues. Trimming took off 5 bases at V and 4 bases at J, with 21 bases between the two ends. The CDR3 sequence: CASSLFPWDTTNQPQHF. CDR3 nucleotides: TGTGCCAGCAGTCTTTTTCCCTGGGACACCACGAATCAGCCCCAGCATTTT.

The J gene is TRBJ1-5, the V gene TRBV6-1; D not resolved. CDR1 is MNHNS, CDR2 SASEGT, per germline. V shed 2 bases and J shed 3 bases, with 14 bases lying between them. The CDR3 is 16 residues long. CDR3 protein: CASSENGQINNQPQHF. The DNA of the CDR3 is TGTGCCAGCAGTGAAAATGGGCAGATAAACAATCAGCCCCAGCATTTT.

This CDR3 is CASSLVAGGVNEQFF. DNA of the CDR3: TGTGCCAGCAGCCTAGTAGCGGGAGGGGTAAATGAGCAGTTCTTC. The chain couples TRBV7-3 to TRBJ2-1; 11 positions agree with TRBD2. CDR1 and CDR2 from the germline V gene are SGHTA and FQGTGA. J lost 7 bases, V lost 5 bases, and 7 bases had no gene match. The CDR3 runs to 15 residues.

J is TRBJ1-5 and V is TRBV27; TRBD1 aligns across 7 bases. The CDR3 is made up of 17 amino acids. Germline assignment: CDR1 MNHEY and CDR2 SMNVEV (reference sequence). Trimming cost V 6 bases and J 0 bases; bases outside gene matches: 11. CDR3 DNA sequence: TGTGCCAGCAGGAAACGGGACAGAGAAAATAGCAATCAGCCCCAGCATTTT. Protein sequence: CASRKRDRENSNQPQHF.

CDR3 protein: CASRLAGALYNEQFF. As DNA, the CDR3 is TGCGCCAGCAGATTAGCGGGAGCTCTCTACAATGAGCAGTTCTTC. V usage is TRBV5-1 and J usage is TRBJ2-1; 9 bases match TRBD2. With 5 bases clipped from V and 3 bases from J, the junction kept 6 bases outside the gene matches. This CDR3 spans 15 amino acids. CDR1 and CDR2 (germline): SGHRS, YFSETQ. Drawing the rest from reference TRBV5-1 and TRBJ2-1, the complete variable domain is KAGVTQTPRYLIKTRGQQVTLSCSPISGHRSVSWYQQTPGQGLQFLFEYFSETQRNKGNFPGRFSGRQFSNSRSEMNVSTLELGDSALYLCASRLAGALYNEQFFGPGTRLTVL.

The chain is built from TRBV5-6 and TRBJ1-5; D possibly corresponds to TRBD1 (5 bases). V lost 0 bases, J lost 4 bases, and 14 bases lay in between. This CDR3 region has 16 residues. Looked up from germline, CDR1 is SGHDT and CDR2 is YYEEEE. The CDR3 DNA follows: TGTGCCAGCAGCTTGGGGCCCCGGACACTTAATCAGCCCCAGCATTTT. Translated, it gives CASSLGPRTLNQPQHF.

The V gene is TRBV6-5, the J gene TRBJ1-5, with a tentative D call TRBD1 (5 bases). There are 14 residues in the CDR3. Germline V gives CDR1 MNHEY, CDR2 SVGAGI. Trimming stripped 6 bases from V and 3 bases from J, with 12 bases between. CDR3 amino acids: CASSLGTSNQPQHF. As DNA, the CDR3 is TGTGCCAGCAGCCTCGGGACTTCCAATCAGCCCCAGCATTTT.

The CDR3 reads CASSQVDKNYGYTF. The CDR3, as DNA: TGTGCCAGCAGCCAAGTGGACAAGAACTATGGCTACACCTTC. The chain links TRBV4-2 to TRBJ1-2; D perhaps matches TRBD1 (5 bases). V gave up 1 base and J gave up 2 bases, with 8 bases separating them. This CDR3 comprises 14 residues. Germline V CDR1 and CDR2: LGHNA, YNFKEQ.